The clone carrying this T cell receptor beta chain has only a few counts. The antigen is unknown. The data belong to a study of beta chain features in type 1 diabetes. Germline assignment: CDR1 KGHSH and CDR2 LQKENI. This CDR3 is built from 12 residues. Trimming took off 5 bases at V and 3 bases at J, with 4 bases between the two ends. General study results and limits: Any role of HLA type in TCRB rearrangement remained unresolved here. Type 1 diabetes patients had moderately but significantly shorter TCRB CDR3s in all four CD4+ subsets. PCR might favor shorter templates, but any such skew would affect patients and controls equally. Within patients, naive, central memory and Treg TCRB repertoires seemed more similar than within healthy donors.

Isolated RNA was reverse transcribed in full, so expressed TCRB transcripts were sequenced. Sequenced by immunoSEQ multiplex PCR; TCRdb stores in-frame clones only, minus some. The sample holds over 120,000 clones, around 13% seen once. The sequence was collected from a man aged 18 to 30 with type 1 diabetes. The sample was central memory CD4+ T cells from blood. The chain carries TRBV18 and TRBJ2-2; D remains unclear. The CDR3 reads CASSLYTGELFF. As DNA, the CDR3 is TGTGCCAGCTCATTATACACCGGGGAGCTGTTTTTT. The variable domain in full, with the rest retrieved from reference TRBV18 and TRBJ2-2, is NAGVMQNPRHLVRRRGQEARLRCSPMKGHSHVYWYRQLPEEGLKFMVYLQKENIIDESGMPKERFSAEFPKEGPSILRIQQVVRGDSAAYFCASSLYTGELFFGEGSRLTVL.